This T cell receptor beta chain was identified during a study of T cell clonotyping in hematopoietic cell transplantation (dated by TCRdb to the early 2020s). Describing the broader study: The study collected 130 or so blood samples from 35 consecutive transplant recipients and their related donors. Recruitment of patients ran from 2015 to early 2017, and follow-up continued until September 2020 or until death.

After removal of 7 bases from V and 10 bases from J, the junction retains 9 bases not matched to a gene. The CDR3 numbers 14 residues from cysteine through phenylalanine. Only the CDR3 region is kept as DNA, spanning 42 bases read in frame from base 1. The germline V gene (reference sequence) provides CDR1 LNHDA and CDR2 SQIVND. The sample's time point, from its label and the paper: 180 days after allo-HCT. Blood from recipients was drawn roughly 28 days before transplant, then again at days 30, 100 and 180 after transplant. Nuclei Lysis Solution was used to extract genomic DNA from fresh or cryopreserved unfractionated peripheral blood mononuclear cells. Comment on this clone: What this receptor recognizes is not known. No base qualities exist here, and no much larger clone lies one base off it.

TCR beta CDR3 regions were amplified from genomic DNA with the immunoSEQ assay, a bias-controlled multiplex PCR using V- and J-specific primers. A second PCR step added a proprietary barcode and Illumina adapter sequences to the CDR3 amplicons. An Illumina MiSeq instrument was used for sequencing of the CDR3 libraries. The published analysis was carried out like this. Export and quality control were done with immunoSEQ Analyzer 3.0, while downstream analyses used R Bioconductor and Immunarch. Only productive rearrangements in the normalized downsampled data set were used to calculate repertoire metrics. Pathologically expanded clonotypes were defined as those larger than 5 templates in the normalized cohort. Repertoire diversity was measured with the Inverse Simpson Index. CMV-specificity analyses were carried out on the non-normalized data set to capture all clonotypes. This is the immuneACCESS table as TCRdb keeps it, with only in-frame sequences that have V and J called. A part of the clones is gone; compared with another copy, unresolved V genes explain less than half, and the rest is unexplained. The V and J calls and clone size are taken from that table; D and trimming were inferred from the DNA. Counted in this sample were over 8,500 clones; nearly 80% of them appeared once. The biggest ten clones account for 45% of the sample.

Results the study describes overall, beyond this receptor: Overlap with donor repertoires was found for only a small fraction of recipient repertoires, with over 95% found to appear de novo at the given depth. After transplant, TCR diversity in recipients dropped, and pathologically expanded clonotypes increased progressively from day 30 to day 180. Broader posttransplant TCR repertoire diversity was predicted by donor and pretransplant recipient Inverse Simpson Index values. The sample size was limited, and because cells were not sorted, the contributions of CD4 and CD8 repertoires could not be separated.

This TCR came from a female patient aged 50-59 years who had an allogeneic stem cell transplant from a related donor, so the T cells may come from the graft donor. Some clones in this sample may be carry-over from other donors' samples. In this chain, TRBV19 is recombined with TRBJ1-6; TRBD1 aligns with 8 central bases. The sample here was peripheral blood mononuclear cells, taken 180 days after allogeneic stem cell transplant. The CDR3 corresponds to CASTTNRGVSPLHF. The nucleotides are TGTGCCAGTACTACTAACAGGGGGGTATCACCCCTCCACTTT.